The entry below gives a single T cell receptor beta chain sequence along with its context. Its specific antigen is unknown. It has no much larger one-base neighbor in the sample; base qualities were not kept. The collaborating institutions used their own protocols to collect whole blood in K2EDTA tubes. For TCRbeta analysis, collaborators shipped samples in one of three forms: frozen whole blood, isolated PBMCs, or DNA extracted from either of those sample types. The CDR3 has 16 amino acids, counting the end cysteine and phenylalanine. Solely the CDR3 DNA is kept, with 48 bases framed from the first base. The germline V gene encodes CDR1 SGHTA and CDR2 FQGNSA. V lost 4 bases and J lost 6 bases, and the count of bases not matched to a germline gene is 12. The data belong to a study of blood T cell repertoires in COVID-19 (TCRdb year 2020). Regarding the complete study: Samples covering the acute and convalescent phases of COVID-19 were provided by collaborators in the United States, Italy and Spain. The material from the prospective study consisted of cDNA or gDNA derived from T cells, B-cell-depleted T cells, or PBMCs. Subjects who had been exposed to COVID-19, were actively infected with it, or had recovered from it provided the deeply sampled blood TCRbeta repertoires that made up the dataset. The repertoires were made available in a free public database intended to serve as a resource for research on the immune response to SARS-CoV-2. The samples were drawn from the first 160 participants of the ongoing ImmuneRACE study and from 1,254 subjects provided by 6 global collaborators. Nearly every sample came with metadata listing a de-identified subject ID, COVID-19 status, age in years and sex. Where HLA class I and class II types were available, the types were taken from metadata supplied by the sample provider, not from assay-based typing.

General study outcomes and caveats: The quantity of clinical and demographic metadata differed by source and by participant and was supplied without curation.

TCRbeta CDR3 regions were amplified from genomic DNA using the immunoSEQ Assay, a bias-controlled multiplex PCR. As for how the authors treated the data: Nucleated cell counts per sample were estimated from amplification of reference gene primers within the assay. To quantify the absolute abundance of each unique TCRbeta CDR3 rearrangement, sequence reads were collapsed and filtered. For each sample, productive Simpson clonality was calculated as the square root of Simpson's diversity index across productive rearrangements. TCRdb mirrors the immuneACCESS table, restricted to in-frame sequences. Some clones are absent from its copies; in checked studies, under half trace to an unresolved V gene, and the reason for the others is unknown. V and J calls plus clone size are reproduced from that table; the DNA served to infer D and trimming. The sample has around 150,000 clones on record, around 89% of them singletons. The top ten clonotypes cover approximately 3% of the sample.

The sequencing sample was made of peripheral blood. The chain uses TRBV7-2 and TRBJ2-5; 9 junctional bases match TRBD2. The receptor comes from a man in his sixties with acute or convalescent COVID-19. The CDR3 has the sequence CASSSRSSGAGKTQYF. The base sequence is TGTGCCAGCAGCTCCCGTTCTAGCGGGGCTGGGAAGACCCAGTACTTC.